Shown below are 12 T cell receptor beta chains from a single sample sequenced in a study of T cell repertoires in cytomegalovirus infection. The antigens for these receptors are not known. MiXCR, run by TCRdb on the reads, gives a single entry per CDR3 protein. The repertoire holds about 150,000 distinct CDR3 sequences, with more than 25% as singletons. Specimen: CD8+ T cells from cultured PBMCs, collected from culture after CMV antigen stimulation. The receptors here all came from a human donor in good health (CMV status not recorded). Some clones in this sample may be carry-over from other donors' samples.

The chain recombines TRBV7-8 with TRBJ2-2, with 8 bases aligning to TRBD1. This CDR3 spans 13 amino acids. J lost 5 bases, V lost 9 bases, and 5 bases had no gene match. Germline CDR1 reads SGHVS; CDR2 reads FQNEAQ. The CDR3: CASAGGRTGELFF. CDR3 sequence (DNA): TGTGCCAGTGCAGGGGGCCGGACCGGGGAGCTGTTTTTT.

There are many counts of this clonotype. The V gene is TRBV29-1, the J gene TRBJ2-1; D not certain. The CDR3 is 13 amino acids. The germline gives CDR1 SQVTM, CDR2 ANQGSEA. Trimming left V 4 bases short and J 0 bases short, with 7 bases between. CDR3: CSVGGSSYNEQFF. DNA for the CDR3: TGCAGCGTTGGGGGTAGCTCCTACAATGAGCAGTTCTTC.

This clonotype turned up a few times. The rearrangement uses TRBV28 and TRBJ2-7, with 9 positions matching TRBD2. Germline trimming cut 7 bases from V and 7 bases from J; bases unmatched to any gene: 14. This CDR3 spans 15 amino acids. The germline CDR1 and CDR2 sequences are MDHEN and SYDVKM. In nucleotides, the CDR3 is TGTGCCAGCACCAAGGCTGAGCGGGGGGAAGGTGAGCAGTACTTC. Protein product: CASTKAERGEGEQYF.

V usage is TRBV7-2 and J usage is TRBJ2-5; D is unresolved. Germline CDR1 SGHTA, CDR2 FQGNSA. V lost 2 bases and J lost 2, with 24 bases in between. The CDR3 covers 19 residues. This CDR3 reads CASSLSASWRSTQQETQYF. CDR3 nucleotides: TGTGCCAGCAGCTTATCTGCTTCGTGGCGTAGCACTCAACAAGAGACCCAGTACTTC.

This clonotype has just one count. The chain couples TRBV6-6 to TRBJ1-5, with 7 nucleotides matching TRBD1. The CDR3 contains 15 residues. Losses at the gene ends were 6 bases for V and 2 bases for J; bases not matched to a gene: 7. Germline CDR1 MNHNY, CDR2 SVGAGI (reference sequence). In DNA, the CDR3 is TGTGCCAGCAGGTTAGGGGGCAGCGGCAATCAGCCCCAGCATTTT. It yields the protein CASRLGGSGNQPQHF.

This clonotype was counted between two and nine times. The gene calls are TRBV28 and TRBJ2-5; D gene ambiguous. CDR3 length equals 10 residues. The V gene's germline CDR1 is MDHEN and CDR2 SYDVKM. The V end was cut by 1 base, the J end by 9 bases, with 3 bases between. The CDR3 region is CASSLYPQYF. CDR3 nucleotides: TGTGCCAGCAGTTTATATCCCCAGTACTTC.

On this clonotype itself: One end of the junction varies from germline; a read error may be responsible. This chain uses TRBV7-6 with TRBJ2-7, with TRBD1 identical over 10 bases. Germline CDR1 SGHVS, CDR2 FNYEAQ. The CDR3 contains 15 residues. CDR3 in DNA: TGTACCAGCAGCTTAGGACAGGGGGGTACCTACGAGCAGTACTTC. This sequence encodes CTSSLGQGGTYEQYF.

V and J are TRBV27 and TRBJ2-2, with D possibly matching TRBD2 (5 bases). Trimming took 3 bases from V and 10 from J, leaving 9 bases between them. The germline gives CDR1 MNHEY, CDR2 SMNVEV (reference sequence). This CDR3 is built from 12 residues. Here the CDR3 DNA reads TGTGCCAGCAGTTTCGGAGGTTTGGAGCTGTTTTTT. This translates into CASSFGGLELFF.

Only a few counts were recorded for this clonotype. The V gene is TRBV20-1, the J gene TRBJ2-7; 11 bases fit TRBD2. Looked up from germline, CDR1 is DFQATT and CDR2 is SNEGSKA (reference sequence). The CDR3 runs to 15 residues. V gave up 5 bases and J gave up 0 bases; unmatched junction bases: 6. DNA for the CDR3: TGCAGTGCTCCTCTAGCGGGGGGCTTCTCCTACGAGCAGTACTTC. Translation: CSAPLAGGFSYEQYF.

V and J are TRBV12-3 or TRBV12-4 and TRBJ2-7, with 7 nucleotides matching TRBD1. The CDR3 extends over 13 amino acids. J lost 4 bases, V lost 6 bases, and 6 bases had no gene match. The CDR3 sequence: CASSAATGYEQYF. CDR3 nucleotides: TGTGCCAGCAGCGCCGCGACAGGGTACGAGCAGTACTTC.

In this sample, this clonotype turned up a few times. V and J are TRBV5-6 and TRBJ1-1; TRBD1 matches 7 bases. The CDR3 sequence is 13 residues long. Germline CDR1 and CDR2: SGHDT and YYEEEE. J was trimmed by 0 bases and V by 5 bases; bases with no gene match: 1. The DNA for the CDR3 is TGTGCCAGCAGACAGGGGTTGAACACTGAAGCTTTCTTT. This gives the protein CASRQGLNTEAFF.

V and J are TRBV6-6 and TRBJ2-2; 13 nucleotides agree with TRBD2. V trimming: 1 base; J trimming: 2 bases; junction bases outside the gene matches: 4. Germline V lookup: CDR1 MNHNY, CDR2 SVGAGI (reference sequence). The CDR3 has 18 amino acids. The CDR3 bases are TGTGCCAGCAGTTACTTACTAGCGGGGGGGCCTAACACCGGGGAGCTGTTTTTT. Translating gives CASSYLLAGGPNTGELFF.